This T cell receptor (beta chain) was identified in a study of blood T cell repertoires in COVID-19. Study as a whole: Samples of COVID-19 (acute and convalescent) were obtained from the United States, Italy and Spain.

Germline V lookup: CDR1 GTSNPN, CDR2 SVGIG (reference sequence). The CDR3 runs to 15 residues. V was cut by 1 base and J by 7 bases, with 19 bases left in between. Study processing details: Estimation of nucleated cell counts relied on the amplification of reference gene primers. Generated by immunoSEQ multiplex PCR, the TCRdb table keeps only in-frame clones and is missing some. V and J calls plus clone size are reproduced from that table; the DNA served to infer D and trimming. The table records approximately 160,000 clones, around 77% of them present only once. The source of this sequence is a man in his 70s with acute or convalescent COVID-19. The sequencing sample was made of peripheral blood. J is TRBJ2-5 and V is TRBV30, with TRBD2 as a possible D gene (6 bases). CDR3 nucleotides: TGTGCCTGGAGTGAAACGGGGGACTTCCAGGGGACCCAGTACTTC. Translating it yields CAWSETGDFQGTQYF.